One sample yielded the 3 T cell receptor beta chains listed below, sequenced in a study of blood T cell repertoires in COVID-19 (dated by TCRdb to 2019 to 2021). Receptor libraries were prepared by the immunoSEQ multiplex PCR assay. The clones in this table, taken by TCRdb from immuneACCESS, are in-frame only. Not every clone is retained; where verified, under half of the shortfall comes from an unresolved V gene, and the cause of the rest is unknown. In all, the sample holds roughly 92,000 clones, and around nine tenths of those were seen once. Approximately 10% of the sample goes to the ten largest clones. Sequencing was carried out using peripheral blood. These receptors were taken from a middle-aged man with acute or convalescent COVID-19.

CDR3 DNA: TGTGCCAGCAGTTACTTTGGGGGGACTAGCGGTTACGAGCAGTACTTC. Translated, it gives CASSYFGGTSGYEQYF. The chain is built from TRBV6-6 and TRBJ2-7, with 11 bases that match TRBD2. This CDR3 spans 16 amino acids. Per germline, CDR1 MNHNY and CDR2 SVGAGI (reference sequence). With 1 base clipped from V and 4 bases from J, the junction kept 6 bases outside the gene matches.

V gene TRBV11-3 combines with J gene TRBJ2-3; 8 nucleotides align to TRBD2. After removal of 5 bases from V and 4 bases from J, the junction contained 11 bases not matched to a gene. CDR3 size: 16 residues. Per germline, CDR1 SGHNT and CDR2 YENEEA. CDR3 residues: CASSVGTRGWSDTQYF. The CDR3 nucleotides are TGTGCCAGCAGCGTCGGGACTAGGGGTTGGTCAGATACGCAGTATTTT. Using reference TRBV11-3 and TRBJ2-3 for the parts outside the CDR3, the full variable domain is EAGVVQSPRYKIIEKKQPVAFWCNPISGHNTLYWYLQNLGQGPELLIRYENEEAVDDSQLPKDRFSAERLKGVDSTLKIQPAELGDSAVYLCASSVGTRGWSDTQYFGPGTRLTVL.

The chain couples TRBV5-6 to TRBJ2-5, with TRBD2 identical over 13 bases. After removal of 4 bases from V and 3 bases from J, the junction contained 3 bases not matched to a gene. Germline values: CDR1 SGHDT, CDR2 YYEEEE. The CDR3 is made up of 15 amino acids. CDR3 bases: TGTGCCAGCAGCCGAGGACTAGCGGGAGAAGAGACCCAGTACTTC. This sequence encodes CASSRGLAGEETQYF.